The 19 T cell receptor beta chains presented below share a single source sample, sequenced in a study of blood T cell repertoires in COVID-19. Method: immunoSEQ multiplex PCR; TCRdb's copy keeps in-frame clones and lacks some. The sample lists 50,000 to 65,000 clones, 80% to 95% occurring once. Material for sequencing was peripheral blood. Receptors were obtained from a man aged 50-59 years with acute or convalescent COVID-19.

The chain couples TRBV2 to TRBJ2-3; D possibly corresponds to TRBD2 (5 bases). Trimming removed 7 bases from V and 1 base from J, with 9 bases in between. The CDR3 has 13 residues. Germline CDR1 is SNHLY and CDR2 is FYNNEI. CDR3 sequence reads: CASTQEGTDTQYF. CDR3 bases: TGTGCCAGCACCCAGGAGGGCACAGATACGCAGTATTTT.

This chain's CDR3 is CASSIGQRGNSPLHF. The CDR3 DNA is TGTGCCAGTAGTATTGGACAGCGCGGGAATTCACCCCTCCACTTT. The chain couples TRBV19 to TRBJ1-6, with a possible D match to TRBD1 (6 bases). Germline assignment: CDR1 LNHDA and CDR2 SQIVND (reference sequence). V was clipped by 3 bases and J by 7 bases, with 13 bases between them. This CDR3 comprises 15 residues. Supplemented by reference TRBV19 and TRBJ1-6, the full variable domain reads DGGITQSPKYLFRKEGQNVTLSCEQNLNHDAMYWYRQDPGQGLRLIYYSQIVNDFQKGDIAEGYSVSREKKESFPLTVTSAQKNPTAFYLCASSIGQRGNSPLHFGNGTRLTVT.

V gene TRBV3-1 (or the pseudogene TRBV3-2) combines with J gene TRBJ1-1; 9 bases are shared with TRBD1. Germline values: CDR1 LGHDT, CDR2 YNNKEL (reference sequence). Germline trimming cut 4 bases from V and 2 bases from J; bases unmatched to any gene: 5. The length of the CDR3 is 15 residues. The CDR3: CASSRGQGSNTEAFF. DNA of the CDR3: TGTGCCAGCAGCCGGGGACAGGGCTCTAACACTGAAGCTTTCTTT.

The CDR3 DNA sequence: TGTGCCAGCAGCTTAGAACTAGCGGAGTACAATGAGCAGTTCTTC. As protein: CASSLELAEYNEQFF. The gene calls are TRBV11-2 and TRBJ2-1; 8 nucleotides line up with TRBD2. This CDR3 is built from 15 residues. CDR1 is SGHAT, CDR2 FQNNGV, per germline. V dropped 0 bases and J dropped 4; count of bases not matched to a gene: 2.

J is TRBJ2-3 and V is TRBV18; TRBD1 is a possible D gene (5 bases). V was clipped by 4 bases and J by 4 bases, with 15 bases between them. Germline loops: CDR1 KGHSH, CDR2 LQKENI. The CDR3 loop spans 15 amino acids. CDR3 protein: CASSLAPGMADTQYF. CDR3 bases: TGTGCCAGCTCACTCGCCCCAGGGATGGCAGATACGCAGTATTTT.

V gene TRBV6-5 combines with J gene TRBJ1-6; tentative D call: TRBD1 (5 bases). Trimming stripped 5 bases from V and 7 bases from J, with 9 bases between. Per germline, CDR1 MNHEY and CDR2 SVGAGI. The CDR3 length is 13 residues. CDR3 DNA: TGTGCCAGCAGTAGAGACAGAAATTCACCCCTCCACTTT. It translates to CASSRDRNSPLHF.

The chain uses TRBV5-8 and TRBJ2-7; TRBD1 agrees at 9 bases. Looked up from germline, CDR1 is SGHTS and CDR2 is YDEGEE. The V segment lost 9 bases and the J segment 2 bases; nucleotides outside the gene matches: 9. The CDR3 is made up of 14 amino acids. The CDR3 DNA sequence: TGTGCCACCTCATCACGGACAGGGGCCTACGAGCAGTACTTC. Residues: CATSSRTGAYEQYF.

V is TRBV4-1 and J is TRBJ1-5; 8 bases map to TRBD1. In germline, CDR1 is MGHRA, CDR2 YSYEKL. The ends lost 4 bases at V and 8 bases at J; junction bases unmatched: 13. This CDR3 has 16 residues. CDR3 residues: CASSLQGQDPKKPQHF. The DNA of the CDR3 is TGCGCCAGCAGCCTACAGGGACAGGATCCAAAGAAGCCCCAGCATTTT.

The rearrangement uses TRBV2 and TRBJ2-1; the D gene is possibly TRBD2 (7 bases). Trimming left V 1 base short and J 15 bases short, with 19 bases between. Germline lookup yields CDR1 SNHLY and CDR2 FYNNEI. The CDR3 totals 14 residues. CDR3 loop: CASSEGRGGRETFF. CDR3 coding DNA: TGTGCCAGCAGTGAAGGTAGGGGGGGCCGAGAGACGTTCTTC.

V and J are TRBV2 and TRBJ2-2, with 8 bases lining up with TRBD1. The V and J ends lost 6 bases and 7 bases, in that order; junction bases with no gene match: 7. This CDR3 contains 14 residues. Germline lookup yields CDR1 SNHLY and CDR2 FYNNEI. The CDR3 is CASRRQGPGGELFF. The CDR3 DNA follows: TGTGCCAGCAGGAGACAGGGGCCCGGCGGGGAGCTGTTTTTT.

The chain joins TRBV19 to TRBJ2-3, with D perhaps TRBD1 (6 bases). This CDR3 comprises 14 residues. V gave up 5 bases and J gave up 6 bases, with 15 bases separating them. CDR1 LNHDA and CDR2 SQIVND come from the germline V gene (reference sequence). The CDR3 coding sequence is TGTGCCAGTAGTTTGGCTGGGGGCGAGGATACGCAGTATTTT. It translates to CASSLAGGEDTQYF.

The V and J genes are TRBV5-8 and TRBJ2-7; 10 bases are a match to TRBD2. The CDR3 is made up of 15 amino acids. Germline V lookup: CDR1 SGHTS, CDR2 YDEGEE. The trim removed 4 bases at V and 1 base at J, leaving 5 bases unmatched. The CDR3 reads CASSRELAGSYEQYF. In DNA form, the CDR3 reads TGTGCCAGCAGCAGGGAACTAGCGGGGTCCTACGAGCAGTACTTC.

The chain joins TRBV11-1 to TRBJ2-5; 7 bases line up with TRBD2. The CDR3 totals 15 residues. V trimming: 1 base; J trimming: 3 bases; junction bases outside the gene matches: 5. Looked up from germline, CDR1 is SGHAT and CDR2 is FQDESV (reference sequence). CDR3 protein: CASSLVGGIEETQYF. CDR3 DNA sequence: TGTGCCAGCAGCTTAGTGGGGGGGATAGAAGAGACCCAGTACTTC.

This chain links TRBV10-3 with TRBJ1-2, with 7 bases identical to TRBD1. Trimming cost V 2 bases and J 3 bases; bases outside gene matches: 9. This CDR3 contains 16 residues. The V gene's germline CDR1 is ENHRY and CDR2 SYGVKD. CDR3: CAISEGGGGRDYGYTF. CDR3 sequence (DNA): TGTGCCATCAGTGAGGGAGGGGGCGGTCGGGACTATGGCTACACCTTC.

The CDR3, as DNA: TGTGCCAGCAGTTACAACGGTTGGGTTTCGGGCTATGGCTACACCTTC. This gives the protein CASSYNGWVSGYGYTF. The chain links TRBV6-5 to TRBJ1-2; D unclear. Germline V lookup: CDR1 MNHEY, CDR2 SVGAGI. The germline V and J ends were trimmed by 2 bases and 4 bases, with 17 bases remaining between them. The CDR3 is 16 residues long.

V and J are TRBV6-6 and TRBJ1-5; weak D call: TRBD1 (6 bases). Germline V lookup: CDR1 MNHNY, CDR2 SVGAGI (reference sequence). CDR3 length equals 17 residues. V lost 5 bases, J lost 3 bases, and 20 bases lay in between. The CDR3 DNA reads TGTGCCAGCAGTCGAGACAGGCAGAGGATAGACAATCAGCCCCAGCATTTT. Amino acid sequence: CASSRDRQRIDNQPQHF.

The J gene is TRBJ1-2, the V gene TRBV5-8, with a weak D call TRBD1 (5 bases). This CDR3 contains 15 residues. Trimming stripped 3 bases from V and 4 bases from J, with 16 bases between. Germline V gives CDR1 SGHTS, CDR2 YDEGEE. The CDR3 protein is CASSSTSGLVYGYTF. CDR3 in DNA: TGTGCCAGCAGCTCGACCTCAGGGCTAGTCTATGGCTACACCTTC. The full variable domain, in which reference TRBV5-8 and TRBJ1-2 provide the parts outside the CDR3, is EAGVTQSPTHLIKTRGQQATLRCSPISGHTSVYWYQQALGLGLQFLLWYDEGEERNRGNFPPRFSGRQFPNYSSELNVNALELEDSALYLCASSSTSGLVYGYTFGSGTRLTVV.

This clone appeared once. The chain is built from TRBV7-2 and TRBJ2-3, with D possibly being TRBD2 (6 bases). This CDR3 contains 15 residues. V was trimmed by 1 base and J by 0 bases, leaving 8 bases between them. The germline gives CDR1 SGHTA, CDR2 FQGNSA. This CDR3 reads CASSLVGLSTDTQYF. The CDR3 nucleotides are TGTGCCAGCAGCTTAGTGGGACTGAGCACAGATACGCAGTATTTT.

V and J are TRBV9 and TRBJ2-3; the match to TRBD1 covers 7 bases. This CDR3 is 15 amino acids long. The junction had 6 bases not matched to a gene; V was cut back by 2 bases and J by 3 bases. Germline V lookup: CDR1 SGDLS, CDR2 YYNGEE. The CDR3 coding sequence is TGTGCCAGCAGCGTCGAAGACAGGGAAACAGATACGCAGTATTTT. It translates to CASSVEDRETDTQYF.